This entry features one T cell receptor (beta chain) sequence. This sample stems from a study of PD-1 blockade in classical Hodgkin lymphoma. Autologous stem cell transplantation was followed by relapse in every patient, and brentuximab vedotin exposure varied. Measured with immunoSEQ multiplex PCR; TCRdb has only the in-frame clones, and not every one. This table has 20,000 to 25,000 clones, approximately 69% appearing once. The germline V gene has CDR1 LNHDA and CDR2 SQIVND (reference sequence). This CDR3 region has 11 residues. V lost 9 bases to trimming and J lost 5 bases, with 10 bases between them.

Sequencing was performed on peripheral blood mononuclear cells (PBMCs), taken at baseline. This sequence was found in a human donor with classical Hodgkin lymphoma. The gene calls are TRBV19 and TRBJ1-2, with unresolved D. This chain's CDR3 is CASSTTYGYTF. The CDR3 nucleotides read TGTGCCAGCAGCACGACATATGGCTACACCTTC. Full variable domain (rest looked up from reference TRBV19 and TRBJ1-2): DGGITQSPKYLFRKEGQNVTLSCEQNLNHDAMYWYRQDPGQGLRLIYYSQIVNDFQKGDIAEGYSVSREKKESFPLTVTSAQKNPTAFYLCASSTTYGYTFGSGTRLTVV.